This paragraph reports one TCR beta chain. Its antigen is unknown. Primers included in the PCR were 60 Vbeta and 13 Jbeta primers. Assay: immunoSEQ multiplex PCR; the TCRdb copy retains only in-frame clones and omits some. Among approximately 190,000 clones, 85% to 90% were seen once, and the ten largest hold 1% to 1.5%. This sample is part of a study of cytomegalovirus exposure and HLA in healthy donors. General study points: Some segments of the V type, notably TRBV6-2 and TRBV6-3, were excluded as indistinguishable.

The V gene end was trimmed by 0 bases and the J gene end by 1 base; junction bases not matched to a gene: 3. The CDR3 has 17 amino acids. Germline assignment: CDR1 MRHNA and CDR2 SNTAGT. Sequenced input: PBMCs. The chain recombines TRBV6-4 with TRBJ2-7; 13 bases line up with TRBD2. The receptor was isolated from a man younger than 40 in good health and CMV-seronegative. The CDR3 is CASSDSRTSGGSYEQYF. DNA of the CDR3: TGTGCCAGCAGTGACTCGAGGACTAGCGGGGGTTCCTACGAGCAGTACTTC.